This record looks at one T cell receptor beta chain sequence and its context. Authors' data handling: Amplification of reference gene primers was used by the study to estimate nucleated cell counts. Libraries were prepared by immunoSEQ multiplex PCR; TCRdb keeps only in-frame clonotypes and omits some of them. Clonal size and the V and J genes are those of that table, whereas D and trimming came from the DNA. This sample has about 300,000 clones, with 88% found just once. Trimming left V 6 bases short and J 4 bases short, with 10 bases between. Germline values: CDR1 MNHNY, CDR2 SVGAGI (reference sequence). The CDR3 loop spans 13 amino acids. This record belongs to a study of blood T cell repertoires in COVID-19. Whole-study context: The United States, Italy and Spain provided the acute and convalescent COVID-19 samples. Sources were T cells, B-cell-depleted T cells, or PBMCs; the material itself was cDNA or gDNA.

The chain combines TRBV6-6 with TRBJ1-5; D uncertain. The TCR comes from a young woman who had recovered from COVID-19. Sequenced input: peripheral blood. Written as DNA, the CDR3 is TGTGCCAGCAGCCCCGACGGGAATCAGCCCCAGCATTTT. Amino acids: CASSPDGNQPQHF.